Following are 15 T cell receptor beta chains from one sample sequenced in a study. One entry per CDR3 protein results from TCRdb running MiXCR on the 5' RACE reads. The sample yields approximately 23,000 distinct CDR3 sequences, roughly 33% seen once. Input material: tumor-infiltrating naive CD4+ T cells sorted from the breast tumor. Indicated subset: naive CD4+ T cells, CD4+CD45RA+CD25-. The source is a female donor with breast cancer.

The CDR3 sequence: CASSFGIANEQFF. The CDR3, as DNA: TGTGCCAGCAGTTTCGGGATAGCCAATGAGCAGTTCTTC. This chain uses TRBV12-3 or TRBV12-4 with TRBJ2-1; D may be TRBD2 (5 bases). This CDR3 is built from 13 residues. V was cut by 3 bases and J by 6 bases, with 9 bases left in between.

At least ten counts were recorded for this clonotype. The CDR3: CSARTGNYGYTF. The CDR3 DNA reads TGCAGTGCTAGGACAGGGAACTATGGCTACACCTTC. The chain has TRBV20-1 and TRBJ1-2, with 7 bases that match TRBD1. There are 12 residues in the CDR3. Germline V lookup: CDR1 DFQATT, CDR2 SNEGSKA (reference sequence). The V gene end was trimmed by 3 bases and the J gene end by 2 bases; junction bases not matched to a gene: 0.

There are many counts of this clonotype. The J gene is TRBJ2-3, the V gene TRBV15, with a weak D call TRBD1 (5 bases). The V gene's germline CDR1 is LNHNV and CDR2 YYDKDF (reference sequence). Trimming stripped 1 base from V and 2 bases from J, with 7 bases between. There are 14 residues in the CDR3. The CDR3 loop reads CATSRGGHTDTQYF. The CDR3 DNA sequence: TGTGCCACCAGCAGAGGGGGCCACACAGATACGCAGTATTTT.

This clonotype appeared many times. CDR3 in amino acids: CASGGGPLNTEAFF. The CDR3 DNA follows: TGTGCCAGCGGGGGGGGACCCCTGAACACTGAAGCTTTCTTT. The gene calls are TRBV6-1 and TRBJ1-1; weak D call: TRBD1 (5 bases). V gave up 8 bases and J gave up 0 bases, with 13 bases separating them. CDR1 and CDR2 (germline): MNHNS, SASEGT. The CDR3 extends over 14 amino acids.

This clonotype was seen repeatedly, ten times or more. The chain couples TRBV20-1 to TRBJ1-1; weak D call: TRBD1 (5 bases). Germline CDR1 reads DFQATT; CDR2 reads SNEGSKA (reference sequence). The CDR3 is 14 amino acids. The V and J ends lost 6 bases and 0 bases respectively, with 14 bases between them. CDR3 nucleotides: TGCAGTGCGTCGGGACGGACTATGAACACTGAAGCTTTCTTT. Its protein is CSASGRTMNTEAFF.

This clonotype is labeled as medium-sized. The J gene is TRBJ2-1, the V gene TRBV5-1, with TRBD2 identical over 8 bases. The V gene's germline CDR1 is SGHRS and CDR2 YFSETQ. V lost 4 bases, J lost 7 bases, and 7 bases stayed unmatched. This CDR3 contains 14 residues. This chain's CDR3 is CASSETSAANEQFF. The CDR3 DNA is TGCGCCAGCAGCGAGACTAGCGCCGCTAATGAGCAGTTCTTC.

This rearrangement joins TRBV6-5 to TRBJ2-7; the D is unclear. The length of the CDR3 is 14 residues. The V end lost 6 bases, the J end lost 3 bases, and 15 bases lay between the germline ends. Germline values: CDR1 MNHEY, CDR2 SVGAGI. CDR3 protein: CASSPSRALYEQYF. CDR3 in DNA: TGTGCCAGCAGCCCCTCTCGGGCCCTCTACGAGCAGTACTTC.

The CDR3, as DNA: TGTGCCACCAGTGATTTGCGGGGGAACGGCACCACAGATACGCAGTATTTT. Translated, it gives CATSDLRGNGTTDTQYF. The J gene is TRBJ2-3, the V gene TRBV24-1; D might be TRBD2 (6 bases). CDR1 is KGHDR, CDR2 SFDVKD, per germline. V lost 0 bases and J lost 2, with 14 bases in between. The CDR3 totals 17 residues.

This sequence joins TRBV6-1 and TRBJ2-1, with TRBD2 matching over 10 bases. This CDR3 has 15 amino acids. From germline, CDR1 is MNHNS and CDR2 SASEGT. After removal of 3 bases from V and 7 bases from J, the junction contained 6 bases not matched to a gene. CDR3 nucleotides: TGTGCCAGCAGTGATCGAGCGGGAGGGGTGAATGAGCAGTTCTTC. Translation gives CASSDRAGGVNEQFF.

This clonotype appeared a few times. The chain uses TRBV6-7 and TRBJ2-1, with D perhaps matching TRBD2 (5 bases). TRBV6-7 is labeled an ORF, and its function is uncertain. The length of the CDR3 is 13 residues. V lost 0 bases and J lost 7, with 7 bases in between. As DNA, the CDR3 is TGTGCCAGCAGTTACTCACGAGGGAATGAGCAGTTCTTC. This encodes CASSYSRGNEQFF.

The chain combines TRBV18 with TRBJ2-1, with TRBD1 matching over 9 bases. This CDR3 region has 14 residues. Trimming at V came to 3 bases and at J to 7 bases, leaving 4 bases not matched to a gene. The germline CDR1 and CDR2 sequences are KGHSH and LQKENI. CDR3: CASSPGTGFNEQFF. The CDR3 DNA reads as TGTGCCAGCTCACCCGGGACAGGGTTTAATGAGCAGTTCTTC.

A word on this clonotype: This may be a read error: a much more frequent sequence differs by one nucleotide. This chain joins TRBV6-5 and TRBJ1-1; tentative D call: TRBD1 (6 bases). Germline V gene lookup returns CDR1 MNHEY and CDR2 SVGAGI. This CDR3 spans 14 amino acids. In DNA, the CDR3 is TGTGCCAGCAGAACAGGGCGGGGGAACACTGTAGCTTTCTTT. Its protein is CASRTGRGNTVAFF.

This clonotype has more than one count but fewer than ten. The CDR3 loop reads CASSLGLAGADTQYF. CDR3 sequence (DNA): TGCGCCAGCAGCTTGGGACTAGCGGGAGCAGATACGCAGTATTTT. The V call is TRBV5-1, the J call TRBJ2-3, with 12 bases fitting TRBD2. There are 15 residues in the CDR3. The J segment lost 4 bases and the V segment lost 0 bases, leaving 0 bases of the junction unmatched. In germline, CDR1 is SGHRS, CDR2 YFSETQ.

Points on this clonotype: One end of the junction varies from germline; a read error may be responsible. The CDR3 DNA follows: TGCGCCAGCAGCTTAAACCCGGGACTTGGAAGGGAGACCCGGTATTTC. Protein product: CASSLNPGLGRETRYF. The J gene is TRBJ2-5, the V gene TRBV5-1; a weak D match, TRBD2 (6 bases). This CDR3 has 16 residues. Germline V gives CDR1 SGHRS, CDR2 YFSETQ.

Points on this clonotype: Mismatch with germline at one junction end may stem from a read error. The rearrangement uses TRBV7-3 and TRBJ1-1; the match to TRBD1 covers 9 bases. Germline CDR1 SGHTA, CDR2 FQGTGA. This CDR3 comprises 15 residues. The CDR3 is CAGSLTPQGATEAFF. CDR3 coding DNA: TGTGCCGGCAGCTTAACGCCACAGGGGGCGACTGAGGCTTTCTTT.